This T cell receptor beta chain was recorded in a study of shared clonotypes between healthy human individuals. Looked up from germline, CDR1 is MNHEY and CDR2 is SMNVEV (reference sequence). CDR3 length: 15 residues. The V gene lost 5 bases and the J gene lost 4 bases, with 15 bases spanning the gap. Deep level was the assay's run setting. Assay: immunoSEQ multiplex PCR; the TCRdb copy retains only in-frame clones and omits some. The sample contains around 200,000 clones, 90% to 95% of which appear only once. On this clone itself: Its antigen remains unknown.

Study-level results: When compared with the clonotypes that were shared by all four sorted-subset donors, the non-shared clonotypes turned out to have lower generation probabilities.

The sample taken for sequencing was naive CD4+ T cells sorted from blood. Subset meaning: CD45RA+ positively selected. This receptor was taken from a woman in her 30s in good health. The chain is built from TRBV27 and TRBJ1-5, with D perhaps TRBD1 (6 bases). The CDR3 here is CASSPQWGRNQPQHF. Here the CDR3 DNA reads TGTGCCAGCAGTCCCCAATGGGGGCGTAATCAGCCCCAGCATTTT.